These T cell receptor beta chains were read from a single sample in a study of blood T cell repertoires in COVID-19. Measured with immunoSEQ multiplex PCR; TCRdb has only the in-frame clones, and not every one. The profile shows about 160,000 clones, over 85% of them singletons. Material for sequencing was peripheral blood. These receptor sequences come from a woman aged 45-60 years with acute or convalescent COVID-19. CDR3s include the opening cysteine and the closing phenylalanine or tryptophan. A D gene is named only where the DNA matches it firmly. A row's size may be missing; if present it is once, few, many or a size class.

j_gene,v_gene,abundance,d_gene,CDR3aa,CDR3nt
TRBJ2-7,TRBV30,.,.,CAWTDGNSYEQYF,TGTGCCTGGACCGACGGGAATTCCTACGAGCAGTACTTC
TRBJ1-2,TRBV28,.,.,CASSLGGGANYGYTF,TGTGCCAGCAGTCTAGGGGGGGGCGCGAACTATGGCTACACCTTC
TRBJ1-4,TRBV5-8,once,.,CASSLDRRAEKLFF,TGTGCCAGCAGCTTGGATCGGAGGGCCGAAAAACTGTTTTTT
TRBJ2-1,TRBV5-1,.,TRBD1,CASSSDRPYNEQFF,TGCGCCAGCAGCTCGGACAGGCCGTACAATGAGCAGTTCTTC
TRBJ1-1,TRBV28,.,.,CASSFGQIHTEAFF,TGTGCCAGCAGTTTTGGGCAGATTCACACTGAAGCTTTCTTT
TRBJ2-7,TRBV28,.,.,CASSSSYEQYF,TGTGCCAGCAGTTCTTCCTACGAGCAGTACTTC
TRBJ2-1,TRBV7-2,once,.,CASSLGGPSYNEQFF,TGTGCCAGCAGCTTAGGCGGCCCCTCCTACAATGAGCAGTTCTTC
TRBJ1-3,TRBV3-1/TRBV3-2,.,.,CASSQVVMRLSGNTIYF,TGTGCCAGCAGCCAAGTAGTCATGCGACTTTCTGGAAACACCATATATTTT
TRBJ1-5,TRBV29-1,.,TRBD1,CSAGTGVGQPQHF,TGCAGCGCCGGGACAGGGGTAGGACAGCCCCAGCATTTT
TRBJ1-2,TRBV7-2,.,.,CASGSRRTELNYGYTF,TGTGCCAGCGGAAGTCGACGGACAGAACTTAACTATGGCTACACCTTC
TRBJ1-5,TRBV28,.,TRBD1,CASSPDRIDGEPQHF,TGTGCCAGCAGCCCGGACAGGATTGACGGCGAGCCCCAGCATTTT
TRBJ2-7,TRBV6-5,.,TRBD1,CASSYSIAGGTYEQYF,TGTGCCAGCAGTTACTCGATCGCAGGGGGTACCTACGAGCAGTACTTC
TRBJ1-1,TRBV28,.,.,CASSDRLNTEAFF,TGTGCCAGCAGTGACAGGTTGAACACTGAAGCTTTCTTT
TRBJ2-1,TRBV28,.,TRBD1,CASSLIGTEYNEQFF,TGTGCCAGCAGTTTAATCGGGACAGAGTACAATGAGCAGTTCTTC
TRBJ1-4,TRBV24-1,.,.,CATSDSGSLNEKLFF,TGTGCCACCAGTGATTCCGGGTCGCTAAATGAAAAACTGTTTTTT
TRBJ1-2,TRBV6-5,.,TRBD1,CASKGIFDRDYGYTF,TGTGCCAGCAAGGGGATTTTTGACAGGGACTATGGCTACACCTTC
TRBJ1-5,TRBV4-1,.,.,CASSSTWTAEFSQPQHF,TGCGCCAGCAGTTCCACCTGGACAGCCGAATTCAGTCAGCCCCAGCATTTT
TRBJ1-6,TRBV19,.,.,CASTAVYGSPLHF,TGTGCCAGTACGGCGGTTTACGGTTCACCCCTCCACTTT
TRBJ1-6,TRBV27,.,.,CASSPLNAGNNSPLHF,TGTGCCAGCAGTCCCCTAAACGCCGGGAATAATTCACCCCTCCACTTT
TRBJ1-1,TRBV9,.,TRBD1,CASSLTGGTEAFF,TGTGCCAGCAGCCTGACAGGGGGCACTGAAGCTTTCTTT
TRBJ2-5,TRBV15,.,TRBD2,CATSGGGFQETQYF,TGTGCCACCAGCGGGGGGGGATTTCAAGAGACCCAGTACTTC
TRBJ2-2,TRBV5-5,.,.,CASSPLKSGELFF,TGTGCCAGCAGTCCCCTGAAGAGCGGGGAGCTGTTTTTT